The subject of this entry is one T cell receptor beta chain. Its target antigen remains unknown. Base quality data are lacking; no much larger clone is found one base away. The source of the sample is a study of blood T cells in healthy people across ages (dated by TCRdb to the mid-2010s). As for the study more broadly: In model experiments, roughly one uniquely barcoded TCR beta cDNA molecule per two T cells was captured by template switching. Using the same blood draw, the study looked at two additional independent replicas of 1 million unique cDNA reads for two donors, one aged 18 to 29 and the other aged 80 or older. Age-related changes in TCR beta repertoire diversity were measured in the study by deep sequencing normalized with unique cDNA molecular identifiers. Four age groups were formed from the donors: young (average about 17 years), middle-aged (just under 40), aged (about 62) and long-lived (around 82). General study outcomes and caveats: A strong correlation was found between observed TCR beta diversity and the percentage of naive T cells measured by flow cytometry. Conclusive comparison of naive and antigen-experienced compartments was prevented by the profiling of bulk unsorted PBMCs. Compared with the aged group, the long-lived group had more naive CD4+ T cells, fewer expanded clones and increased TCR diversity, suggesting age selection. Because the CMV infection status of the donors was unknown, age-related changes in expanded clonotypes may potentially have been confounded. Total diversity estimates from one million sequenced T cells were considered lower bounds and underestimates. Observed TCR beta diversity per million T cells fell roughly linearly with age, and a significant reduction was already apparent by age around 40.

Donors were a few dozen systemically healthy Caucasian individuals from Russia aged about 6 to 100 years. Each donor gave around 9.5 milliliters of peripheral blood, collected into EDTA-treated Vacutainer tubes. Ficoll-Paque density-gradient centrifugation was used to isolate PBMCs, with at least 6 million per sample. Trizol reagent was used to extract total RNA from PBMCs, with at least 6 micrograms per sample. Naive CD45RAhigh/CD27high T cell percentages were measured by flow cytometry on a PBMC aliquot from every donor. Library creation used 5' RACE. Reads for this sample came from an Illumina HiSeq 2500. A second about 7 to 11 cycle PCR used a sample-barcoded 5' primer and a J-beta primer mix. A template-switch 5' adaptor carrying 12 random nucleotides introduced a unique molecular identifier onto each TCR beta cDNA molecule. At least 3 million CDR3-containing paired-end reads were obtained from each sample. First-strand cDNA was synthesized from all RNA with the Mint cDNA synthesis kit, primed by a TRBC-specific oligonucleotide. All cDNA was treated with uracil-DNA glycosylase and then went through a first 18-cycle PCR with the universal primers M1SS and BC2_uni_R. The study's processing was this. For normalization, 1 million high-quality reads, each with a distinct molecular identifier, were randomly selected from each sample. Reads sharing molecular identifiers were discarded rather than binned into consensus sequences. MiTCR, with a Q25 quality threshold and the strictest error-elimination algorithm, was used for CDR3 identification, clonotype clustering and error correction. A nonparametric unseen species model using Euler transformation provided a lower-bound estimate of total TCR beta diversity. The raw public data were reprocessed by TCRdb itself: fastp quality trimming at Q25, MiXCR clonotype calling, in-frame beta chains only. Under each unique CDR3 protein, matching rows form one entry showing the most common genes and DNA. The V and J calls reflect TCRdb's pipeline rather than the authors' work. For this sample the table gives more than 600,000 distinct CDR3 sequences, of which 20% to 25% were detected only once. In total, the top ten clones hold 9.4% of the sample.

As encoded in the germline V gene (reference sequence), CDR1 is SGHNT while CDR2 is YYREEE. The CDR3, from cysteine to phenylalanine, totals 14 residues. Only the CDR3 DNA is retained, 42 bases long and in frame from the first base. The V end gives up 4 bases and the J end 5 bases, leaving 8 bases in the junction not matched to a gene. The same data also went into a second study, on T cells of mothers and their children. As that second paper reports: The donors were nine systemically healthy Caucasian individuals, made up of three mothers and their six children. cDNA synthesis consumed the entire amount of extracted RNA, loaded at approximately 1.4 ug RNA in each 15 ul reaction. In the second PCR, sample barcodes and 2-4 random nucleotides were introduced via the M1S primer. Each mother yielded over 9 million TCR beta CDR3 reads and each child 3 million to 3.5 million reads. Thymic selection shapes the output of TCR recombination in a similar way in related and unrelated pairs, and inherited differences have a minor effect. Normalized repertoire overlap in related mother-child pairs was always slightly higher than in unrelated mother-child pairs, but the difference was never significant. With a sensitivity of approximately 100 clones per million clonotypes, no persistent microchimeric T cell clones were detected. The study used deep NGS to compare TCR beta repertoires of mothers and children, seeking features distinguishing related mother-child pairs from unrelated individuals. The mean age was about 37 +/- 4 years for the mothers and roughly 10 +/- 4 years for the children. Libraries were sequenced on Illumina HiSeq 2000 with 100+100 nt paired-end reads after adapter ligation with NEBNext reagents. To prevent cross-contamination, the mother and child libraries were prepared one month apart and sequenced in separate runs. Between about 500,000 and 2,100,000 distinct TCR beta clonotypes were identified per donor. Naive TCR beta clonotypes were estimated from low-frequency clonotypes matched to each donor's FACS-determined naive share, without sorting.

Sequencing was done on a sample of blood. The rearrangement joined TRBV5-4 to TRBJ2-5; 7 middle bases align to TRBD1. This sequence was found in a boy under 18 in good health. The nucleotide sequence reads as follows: TGTGCCAGCAGCGTGGACAGGAATGCTGAGACCCAGTACTTC. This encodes CASSVDRNAETQYF.